These 27 T cell receptor beta chains were sequenced from one sample in a study of cytomegalovirus exposure and HLA in healthy donors. Both 60 Vbeta primers and 13 Jbeta primers went into the PCR. TCRdb's copy holds only in-frame clones and misses some; the assay was immunoSEQ multiplex PCR. The data show some 200,000 clones, roughly 80% seen once. Sample: PBMCs. Receptors were obtained from a man aged 50-59 years in good health and CMV-seronegative.

This sequence joins TRBV30 and TRBJ2-2, with TRBD2 matching over 7 bases. From germline, CDR1 is GTSNPN and CDR2 SVGIG (reference sequence). The V and J ends lost 2 bases and 3 bases, in that order; junction bases with no gene match: 3. The CDR3 is 14 amino acids. The CDR3 region is CAWSRGGDTGELFF. The CDR3 DNA reads as TGTGCCTGGAGTCGTGGGGGGGACACCGGGGAGCTGTTTTTT.

The rearrangement links TRBV7-9 to TRBJ1-1; perhaps TRBD1 as D (6 bases). Germline lookup yields CDR1 SEHNR and CDR2 FQNEAQ (reference sequence). V dropped 1 base and J dropped 7 bases, with 13 bases sitting between them. The CDR3 contains 14 residues. CDR3 amino acids: CASSLGARGGEAFF. CDR3 DNA: TGTGCCAGCAGCTTAGGGGCCAGGGGTGGTGAAGCTTTCTTT.

The chain carries TRBV9 and TRBJ1-2; the D gene is possibly TRBD1 (5 bases). V lost 0 bases to trimming and J lost 4 bases, with 13 bases between them. The CDR3 is made up of 15 amino acids. Germline CDR1 reads SGDLS; CDR2 reads YYNGEE. The CDR3 DNA reads TGTGCCAGCAGCGTAGCAGTGGGGCCTAGCTATGGCTACACCTTC. Translating gives CASSVAVGPSYGYTF.

The V gene is TRBV2, the J gene TRBJ2-3; D not certain. Germline V gene sequence: CDR1 SNHLY, CDR2 FYNNEI. This CDR3 contains 16 residues. Deletions cut 6 bases from V and 1 base from J, with 17 bases between. This CDR3 reads CASSPTYSIRTDTQYF. The CDR3 DNA reads TGTGCCAGCAGCCCCACTTACTCGATCCGCACAGATACGCAGTATTTT.

V and J are TRBV7-2 and TRBJ2-5; D possibly corresponds to TRBD1 (6 bases). Germline V gene lookup returns CDR1 SGHTA and CDR2 FQGNSA. The V and J ends lost 4 bases and 5 bases respectively, with 17 bases between them. This CDR3 has 15 amino acids. The CDR3 nucleotides read TGTGCCAGCAGCTCGGACACAGGGAACGGGGAGACCCAGTACTTC. Its protein is CASSSDTGNGETQYF.

The chain links TRBV4-1 to TRBJ1-1; D uncertain. With 3 bases removed from V and 4 bases from J, the gap between germline ends came to 15 bases. CDR3 length equals 15 residues. From germline, CDR1 is MGHRA and CDR2 YSYEKL. The CDR3 region has the DNA TGCGCCAGCAGCCAGCCCCCCCGGGGTGTCACTGAAGCTTTCTTT. Translated, it gives CASSQPPRGVTEAFF.

The chain combines TRBV7-9 with TRBJ1-3; possibly TRBD1 for D (6 bases). The CDR3 is 16 amino acids. The germline V gene has CDR1 SEHNR and CDR2 FQNEAQ (reference sequence). V was cut by 0 bases and J by 0 bases, with 9 bases left in between. CDR3 residues: CASSLATGASGNTIYF. The DNA of the CDR3 is TGTGCCAGCAGCTTAGCGACAGGTGCCTCTGGAAACACCATATATTTT.

This rearrangement joins TRBV10-3 to TRBJ1-2; no definite D call. V was trimmed by 0 bases and J by 1 base, leaving 9 bases between them. CDR3 length: 15 amino acids. Germline CDR1 ENHRY, CDR2 SYGVKD. CDR3 protein: CAISESILNNYGYTF. The CDR3 DNA reads as TGTGCCATCAGTGAGTCGATTCTAAATAACTATGGCTACACCTTC.

J is TRBJ2-7 and V is TRBV6-5; D not certain. The V end lost 0 bases, the J end lost 6 bases, and 15 bases lay between the germline ends. The CDR3 has 15 amino acids. Per germline, CDR1 MNHEY and CDR2 SVGAGI. CDR3: CASSYSAELAGEQYF. The CDR3 coding sequence is TGTGCCAGCAGTTACTCGGCGGAGCTGGCTGGCGAGCAGTACTTC.

The chain joins TRBV4-3 to TRBJ1-4; D uncertain. V lost 0 bases and J 8 bases, leaving 10 bases between the germline ends. The CDR3 contains 14 residues. Germline V gives CDR1 LGHNA, CDR2 YSLEER. Here the CDR3 DNA reads TGCGCCAGCAGCCAAGACGTATCCGTGGAAAAACTGTTTTTT. Amino acids: CASSQDVSVEKLFF.

A single count supports this clone. The chain combines TRBV7-2 with TRBJ1-2; 9 bases line up with TRBD1. Germline CDR1 is SGHTA and CDR2 is FQGNSA. J lost 4 bases, V lost 4 bases, and 7 bases had no gene match. The length of the CDR3 is 15 residues. CDR3 amino acids: CASSSNRGPGYGYTF. CDR3 in DNA: TGTGCCAGCAGCTCGAACAGGGGGCCGGGCTATGGCTACACCTTC. Using reference TRBV7-2 and TRBJ1-2 for the parts outside the CDR3, the full variable domain is GAGVSQSPSNKVTEKGKDVELRCDPISGHTALYWYRQSLGQGLEFLIYFQGNSAPDKSGLPSDRFSAERTGGSVSTLTIQRTQQEDSAVYLCASSSNRGPGYGYTFGSGTRLTVV.

The chain recombines TRBV9 with TRBJ1-5, with D unresolved. This CDR3 spans 14 amino acids. Germline V gene data show CDR1 as SGDLS and CDR2 as YYNGEE. V was trimmed by 5 bases and J by 1 base, leaving 10 bases between them. CDR3 nucleotides: TGTGCCAGCAGTGAAAGGGAGAGCAATCAGCCCCAGCATTTT. Translating it yields CASSERESNQPQHF.

This rearrangement joins TRBV5-6 to TRBJ1-2; tentatively, D is TRBD1 (5 bases). The CDR3 extends over 12 amino acids. V lost 6 bases to trimming and J lost 4 bases, with 10 bases between them. Germline assignment: CDR1 SGHDT and CDR2 YYEEEE. CDR3 nucleotide sequence: TGTGCCAGCACCCGACAGACCTATGGCTACACCTTC. Its translation is CASTRQTYGYTF.

In this sample, this clone turned up a few times. The V gene is TRBV6-6, the J gene TRBJ2-3; the match to TRBD2 covers 14 bases. The length of the CDR3 is 15 residues. Germline V lookup: CDR1 MNHNY, CDR2 SVGAGI (reference sequence). V lost 6 bases and J lost 2; bases outside the gene matches: 1. CDR3 protein: CASRGLAGDTDTQYF. The CDR3 nucleotides are TGTGCCAGCAGGGGACTAGCGGGGGACACAGATACGCAGTATTTT.

CDR3 in DNA: TGCGCCAGCAGCCAACCCAGAGGCGGGGGTGGCTACACCTTC. It yields the protein CASSQPRGGGGYTF. This chain uses TRBV4-1 with TRBJ1-2, with D tentatively TRBD1 (5 bases). From germline, CDR1 is MGHRA and CDR2 YSYEKL. This CDR3 has 14 residues. The germline V and J ends were trimmed by 2 bases and 7 bases, with 14 bases remaining between them.

This sequence joins TRBV10-1 and TRBJ2-5; the match to TRBD2 covers 9 bases. The germline gives CDR1 WNHNN, CDR2 SYGVQD (reference sequence). The CDR3 contains 14 residues. The V gene end was trimmed by 6 bases and the J gene end by 0 bases; junction bases not matched to a gene: 2. The CDR3 region is CASSQRGDQETQYF. CDR3 in DNA: TGCGCCAGCAGCCAGCGGGGGGACCAAGAGACCCAGTACTTC.

The chain couples TRBV4-2 to TRBJ2-3; 7 positions match TRBD2. This CDR3 region has 15 residues. The V segment lost 1 base and the J segment 2 bases; nucleotides outside the gene matches: 3. Germline values: CDR1 LGHNA, CDR2 YNFKEQ. The CDR3 DNA reads as TGTGCCAGCAGCCAAGCGGGGGGAGCCACAGATACGCAGTATTTT. Protein product: CASSQAGGATDTQYF.

V and J are TRBV6-5 and TRBJ1-3; the D gene is possibly TRBD1 (6 bases). This CDR3 has 14 amino acids. The germline V gene has CDR1 MNHEY and CDR2 SVGAGI. The V gene lost 5 bases and the J gene lost 0 bases, with 8 bases spanning the gap. The CDR3 DNA is TGTGCCAGCAGTCCGACAGGCTCTGGAAACACCATATATTTT. Encoded protein: CASSPTGSGNTIYF.

This chain connects TRBV12-5 to TRBJ2-5, with TRBD1 matching 7 bases. The CDR3 contains 14 residues. The germline V gene encodes CDR1 LGHNT and CDR2 FRNRAP. V lost 5 bases and J lost 0; bases outside the gene matches: 3. The CDR3 sequence: CASGPGQYQETQYF. Here the CDR3 DNA reads TGTGCTAGTGGTCCGGGACAGTACCAAGAGACCCAGTACTTC.

As DNA, the CDR3 is TGTGCCAGCAGTAAACCAGAGACAGGCGAGATCGGCTACACCTTC. Amino acids: CASSKPETGEIGYTF. J is TRBJ1-2 and V is TRBV6-5, with D maybe TRBD1 (6 bases). V was clipped by 5 bases and J by 8 bases, with 21 bases between them. Germline CDR1 MNHEY, CDR2 SVGAGI. The CDR3 runs 15 residues.

The chain has TRBV5-1 and TRBJ1-1, with D hard to call. The CDR3 sequence is 14 residues long. CDR1 SGHRS and CDR2 YFSETQ come from the germline V gene. V dropped 3 bases and J dropped 6 bases, with 15 bases sitting between them. CDR3 in amino acids: CASSYGITSPEAFF. CDR3 coding DNA: TGCGCCAGCAGCTACGGGATAACGAGTCCTGAAGCTTTCTTT.

The CDR3 DNA follows: TGCGCCAGCAGCGAAACAAGTAATGAAAAACTGTTTTTT. It yields the protein CASSETSNEKLFF. The chain carries TRBV5-1 and TRBJ1-4; D call uncertain. Trimming shortened V by 4 bases and J by 4 bases, and 8 bases separated the two germline ends. CDR1 and CDR2 (germline): SGHRS, YFSETQ. This CDR3 has 13 residues.

The V gene is TRBV7-9, the J gene TRBJ2-5; 8 bases line up with TRBD2. Germline lookup yields CDR1 SEHNR and CDR2 FQNEAQ (reference sequence). CDR3 length: 14 amino acids. J lost 3 bases, V lost 8 bases, and 8 bases had no gene match. CDR3 bases: TGTGCCAGCGAGTCGACTAGCGTGAAAGAGACCCAGTACTTC. This encodes CASESTSVKETQYF.

The chain is built from TRBV7-9 and TRBJ1-4; possibly TRBD1 for D (6 bases). This CDR3 is 15 amino acids long. The V gene's germline CDR1 is SEHNR and CDR2 FQNEAQ (reference sequence). Between the trimmed V and J ends, which lost 3 bases and 8 bases, there was a span of 16 bases. The CDR3 is CASSLGDMQGEKLFF. The CDR3 coding sequence is TGTGCCAGCAGCTTGGGGGACATGCAGGGGGAAAAACTGTTTTTT.

This clone was seen once. The V call is TRBV7-2, the J call TRBJ2-1; D is perhaps TRBD2 (5 bases). Per the germline V gene, CDR1 is SGHTA and CDR2 is FQGNSA. V dropped 9 bases and J dropped 6 bases, with 15 bases sitting between them. This CDR3 region has 13 residues. Here the CDR3 reads CASLERWSNEQFF. In nucleotides, the CDR3 is TGTGCCAGTCTTGAGCGGTGGAGCAATGAGCAGTTCTTC.

This clone was observed a single time. The chain combines TRBV25-1 with TRBJ2-1; D is ambiguous. V gave up 3 bases and J gave up 10 bases, with 16 bases separating them. Germline-derived CDR1 and CDR2 are MGHDK and SYGVNS. The CDR3 is 14 amino acids. The CDR3 sequence: CASSDLDLIGEQFF. CDR3 bases: TGTGCCAGCAGTGACCTAGATCTAATTGGGGAGCAGTTCTTC.

As DNA, the CDR3 is TGTGCCATCAGTGAGCTTCTCGGACAGGCCGACAATGAGCAGTTCTTC. This translates into CAISELLGQADNEQFF. The chain joins TRBV10-3 to TRBJ2-1, with 7 bases identical to TRBD1. This CDR3 region has 16 residues. V shed 2 bases and J 5 bases; nucleotides not matched to a gene: 9. Germline V CDR1 and CDR2: ENHRY, SYGVKD.